This T cell receptor (beta chain) was captured in a study of cytotoxic CD8 clonotypes in ibrutinib-treated CLL (dated by TCRdb to 2020 to 2022). In terms of the full investigation: The cohort included about 15 treatment-naive and around 10 relapsed/refractory patients; about 18 were IGHV unmutated. Partial responses were observed in some 24 patients and complete responses in 2; after a median follow-up of around 68 months, remission was maintained in approximately 14 patients and progression was observed in about twelve. Response samples were taken after a median of 12 months on treatment, ranging from roughly 6 to 36 months. On average, each sample yielded around 250,000 productive templates and roughly 95,000 productive rearrangements. Longitudinal samples were available for about 30% of the 86 trial participants. Cryopreserved peripheral blood mononuclear cells were collected before treatment, at response, and at either disease progression or sustained remission. Every sample from remission and from progressive disease was obtained while the patients were still on ibrutinib.

The CDR3 holds 11 amino acids from the cysteine to the phenylalanine. CDR3 DNA only is kept here, 33 bases in frame from base 1. V is shortened by 1 base, J by 6 bases, and the region joining them spans 2 bases. The CDR1 and CDR2 encoded by the germline V gene are SGHVS and FNYEAQ. Roughly 1.8 micrograms of genomic DNA were extracted from cryopreserved PBMCs for TCR beta library preparation. Longitudinal blood samples from CLL patients on ibrutinib monotherapy were analyzed using high-throughput TCR beta sequencing. Patients were enrolled in a phase 2 open-label single-center ibrutinib monotherapy trial. Each clonotype received, on average, 10x coverage in deep resolution sequencing performed on a MiSeq, where the target depth lay between 1 in 1 million and 1 in 200,000 T cells. TCR beta libraries were generated with the immunoSEQ hsTCRB Kit. The authors processed their data as follows. Data were analyzed with ImmunoSEQ Data Assistant and ImmunoSEQ Analyzer, with V, D and J genes assigned per IMGT definitions. Clonality, with values ranging from 0 to 1, was calculated as one minus the normalized Shannon entropy of productive rearrangement frequencies. Only overrepresented clonotypes making up at least 0.05% of each patient's repertoire were included in the public clonotype analysis. About a dozen age-matched healthy donor repertoires from immuneACCESS served as clonality controls. TCRdb re-hosts the immuneACCESS table, in-frame sequences only. Its copies lack some clones; in the studies checked, an unresolved V gene accounts for under half of them, and the cause for the rest is not known. D and trimming were read from the DNA, whereas the V and J calls and clone size are those reported in that table. The sample records about 140,000 clones, 75% to 85% of which are singletons. In total, the top ten clones hold 7.5% to 8% of the sample.

About this clone itself: The specificity of this receptor is unknown. Base qualities are not recorded, but no much larger clone differs from it by a single base.

Study-wide conclusions, independent of this receptor: Sampling times were not matched between sustained-remission and progressing patients, and lymph node repertoires were not studied. Public clonotypes were found to be uncommon and were observed to contract or remain stable during treatment; the increase in clonality was shown to reflect expansion of private clonotypes at ibrutinib response. An increase in clonality was observed at ibrutinib response, with clonality remaining stable during sustained remission and falling back toward baseline at progression. Baseline clonality exceeded that of age-matched healthy donors and correlated strongly with circulating CD8+ T-cell counts.

In this chain, TRBV7-6 is recombined with TRBJ2-3; the D gene identity is not certain. The receptor's source is a human donor with chronic lymphocytic leukemia. The sample was PBMCs, taken after 36 months of ibrutinib treatment. The CDR3 protein sequence reads: CASSLDDTQYF. The bases read TGTGCCAGCAGCTTAGACGATACGCAGTATTTT. The reference TRBV7-6 and TRBJ2-3 proteins fill in what lies around the CDR3, so the full variable domain reads GAGVSQSPRYKVTKRGQDVALRCDPISGHVSLYWYRQALGQGPEFLTYFNYEAQQDKSGLPNDRFSAERPEGSISTLTIQRTEQRDSAMYRCASSLDDTQYFGPGTRLTVL.